The clone carrying this T cell receptor (beta chain) has a handful of counts. Its antigen is currently unknown. This sample was taken from a study of cytomegalovirus exposure and HLA in healthy donors. Study results and limitations: A highly shared variant cluster was judged a likely technical artifact. Later, an analysis showed that TCR beta chains associated with HLA were more clonally expanded than others that were equally common. A previous analysis found most TCR beta V segments productive roughly 87% or roughly 30% of the time.

60 Vbeta and 13 Jbeta primers were used in PCR. Profiling relied on immunoSEQ multiplex PCR, and the TCRdb table lists in-frame clones only, not all of them. The profile shows roughly 150,000 clones, about 72% of them singletons. The CDR3 is made up of 10 amino acids. In germline, CDR1 is DFQATT, CDR2 SNEGSKA (reference sequence). Trimming cost V 7 bases and J 8 bases, with 11 bases left between them. The gene calls are TRBV20-1 and TRBJ1-1; unclear D gene. The sample comprised PBMCs. This receptor was identified in a male donor in good health and CMV-seronegative. The CDR3, as DNA: TGCAGTGGAGTGGGCCCGGAAGCTTTCTTT. This gives the protein CSGVGPEAFF.